The clone carrying this T cell receptor (beta chain) was found many times. TCRdb passed the RT-PCR reads through MiXCR, listing each CDR3 protein once. The sample lists hundreds of thousands of distinct CDR3 sequences, roughly 15% occurring once. Trimming left V 5 bases short and J 2 bases short, with 3 bases between. The CDR3 spans 11 residues. CDR1 SGHTA and CDR2 FQGTGA come from the germline V gene. These data originate in a study of patients and donors after allogeneic stem cell transplantation. Sequencing was performed on blood, either unsorted or a sorted T cell fraction (not recorded which). The chain couples TRBV7-3 to TRBJ1-1; D ambiguous. This clonotype originated in a human donor who was either an allogeneic HSCT recipient or a stem cell or donor lymphocyte infusion donor (not recorded which). It is not recorded whose cells these are; they may come from a transplant donor. CDR3 sequence reads: CASSDNTEAFF. Here the CDR3 DNA reads TGTGCCAGCAGCGACAACACTGAAGCTTTCTTT. Combining the CDR3 with reference TRBV7-3 and TRBJ1-1 gives the whole variable domain GAGVSQTPSNKVTEKGKYVELRCDPISGHTALYWYRQSLGQGPEFLIYFQGTGAADDSGLPNDRFFAVRPEGSVSTLKIQRTERGDSAVYLCASSDNTEAFFGQGTRLTVV.